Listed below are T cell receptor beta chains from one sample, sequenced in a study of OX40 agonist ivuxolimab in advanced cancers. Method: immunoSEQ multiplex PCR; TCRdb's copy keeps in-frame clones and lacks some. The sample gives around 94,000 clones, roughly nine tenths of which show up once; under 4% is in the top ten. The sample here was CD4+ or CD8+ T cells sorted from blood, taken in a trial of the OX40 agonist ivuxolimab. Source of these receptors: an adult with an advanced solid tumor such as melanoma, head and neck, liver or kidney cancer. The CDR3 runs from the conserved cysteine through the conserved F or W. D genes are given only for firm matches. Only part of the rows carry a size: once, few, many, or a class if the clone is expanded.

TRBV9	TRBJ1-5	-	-	CASSAAPNEPQHF	TGTGCCAGCAGCGCCGCCCCGAACGAGCCCCAGCATTTT
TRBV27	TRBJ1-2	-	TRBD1	CASSLSGETGVESGYTF	TGTGCCAGCAGTTTATCTGGGGAAACAGGGGTCGAAAGCGGCTACACCTTC
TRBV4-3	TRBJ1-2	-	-	CASRFRGESYGYTF	TGCGCCAGCAGATTCAGGGGCGAGAGCTATGGCTACACCTTC
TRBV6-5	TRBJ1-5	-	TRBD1	CASSYSRQGGQPQHF	TGTGCCAGCAGTTACTCCCGACAGGGAGGTCAGCCCCAGCATTTT
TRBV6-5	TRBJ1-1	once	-	CASSVTLHTEAFF	TGTGCCAGCAGTGTCACTCTCCACACTGAAGCTTTCTTT
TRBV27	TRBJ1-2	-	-	CASRVGLDGYTF	TGTGCCAGCAGGGTGGGGCTGGATGGCTACACCTTC
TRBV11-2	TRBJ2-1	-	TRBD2	CASSHPGLERDEQFF	TGTGCCAGCAGCCATCCGGGACTAGAACGTGATGAGCAGTTCTTC
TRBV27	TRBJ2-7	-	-	CASMRSPYEQYF	TGTGCCAGCATGAGGAGCCCCTACGAGCAGTACTTC
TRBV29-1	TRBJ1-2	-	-	CSVEEGDRGYTF	TGCAGCGTTGAAGAAGGAGACAGGGGCTACACCTTC
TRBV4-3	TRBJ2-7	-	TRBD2	CASSQYRGAYEQYF	TGCGCCAGCAGCCAGTACCGGGGGGCCTACGAGCAGTACTTC
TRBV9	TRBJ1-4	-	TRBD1	CASSGGQGNEKLFF	TGTGCCAGCAGCGGGGGACAGGGAAATGAAAAACTGTTTTTT
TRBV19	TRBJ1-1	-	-	CASSTGNTEAFF	TGTGCCAGCAGCACAGGGAACACTGAAGCTTTCTTT
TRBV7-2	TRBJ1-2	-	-	CASSLGRARPYGYTF	TGTGCCAGCAGCTTAGGTAGGGCGAGGCCCTATGGCTACACCTTC
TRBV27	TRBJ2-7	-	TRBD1	CASSDRDRGHEQYF	TGTGCCAGCAGTGACCGGGACAGGGGTCATGAGCAGTACTTC
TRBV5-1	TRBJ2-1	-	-	CASSGETWGDEQFF	TGCGCCAGCAGCGGCGAGACCTGGGGCGATGAGCAGTTCTTC
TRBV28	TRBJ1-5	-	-	CAVSAPREQHF	TGTGCCGTCAGCGCACCTCGTGAACAGCATTTT
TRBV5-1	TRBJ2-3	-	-	CASSLVGEADTQYF	TGCGCCAGCAGCTTGGTAGGGGAGGCAGATACGCAGTATTTT
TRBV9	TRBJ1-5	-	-	CASSVDGDSNQPQHF	TGTGCCAGCAGCGTAGATGGGGACAGCAATCAGCCCCAGCATTTT
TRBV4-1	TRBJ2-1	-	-	CASSQDGQGPEQFF	TGCGCCAGCAGCCAAGATGGGCAGGGTCCAGAGCAGTTCTTC
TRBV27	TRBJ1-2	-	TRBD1	CASNPTGTAAGYTF	TGTGCCAGCAATCCGACCGGGACAGCGGCCGGCTACACCTTC
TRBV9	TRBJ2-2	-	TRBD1	CASSGAGGYTGELFF	TGTGCCAGCAGCGGTGCAGGGGGTTACACCGGGGAGCTGTTTTTT
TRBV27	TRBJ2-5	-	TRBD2	CASSGTSVRETQYF	TGTGCCAGCAGTGGGACTAGCGTCAGGGAGACCCAGTACTTC
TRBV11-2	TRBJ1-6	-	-	CASSLVSPNSPLHF	TGTGCCAGCAGCTTAGTTAGCCCGAATTCACCCCTCCACTTT
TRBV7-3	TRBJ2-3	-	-	CASSLKSLATSTDTQYF	TGTGCCAGCAGCTTAAAGAGTCTGGCTACTAGCACAGATACGCAGTATTTT
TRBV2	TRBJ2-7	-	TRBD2	CASNLEGTSGRAWEQYF	TGTGCCAGCAATCTTGAAGGGACTAGCGGGAGGGCCTGGGAGCAGTACTTC
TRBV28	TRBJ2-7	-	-	CASSPGYEQYF	TGTGCCAGCAGTCCTGGGTACGAGCAGTACTTC
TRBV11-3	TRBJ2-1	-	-	CASSPREGPDEQFF	TGTGCCAGCAGCCCCCGGGAAGGGCCGGATGAGCAGTTCTTC
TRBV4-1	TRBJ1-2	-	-	CASSQDYAERGYTF	TGCGCCAGCAGCCAAGATTATGCCGAGCGGGGCTACACCTTC
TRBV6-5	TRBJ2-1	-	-	CASARVGSYNEQFF	TGTGCCAGCGCCAGGGTGGGGTCCTACAATGAGCAGTTCTTC